This TCR beta chain came from a study of OX40 agonist ivuxolimab in advanced cancers. Germline CDR1 reads SEHNR; CDR2 reads FQNEAQ (reference sequence). Deletions cut 5 bases from V and 3 bases from J, with 18 bases between. The CDR3 is made up of 16 amino acids. Remarks on this clone: What it binds is unknown.

Overall study findings and caveats: Nonresponders, in some cases, also had low normalized T-cell clonal expansion. CD8+ T cells showed, on average, more clonal expansion than CD4+ cells.

The data were produced by immunoSEQ multiplex PCR, yet TCRdb's version contains in-frame clones alone and is incomplete. The sample has about 61,000 clones, around 86% seen once. This specimen consisted of CD4+ or CD8+ T cells sorted from blood, obtained in a trial of the OX40 agonist ivuxolimab. The receptor's source is an adult with an advanced solid tumor such as melanoma, head and neck, liver or kidney cancer. The genes are TRBV7-9 and TRBJ2-3, with D perhaps matching TRBD2 (7 bases). This CDR3 is CASSPMRGGGTDTQYF. CDR3 DNA sequence: TGTGCCAGCAGCCCCATGAGGGGGGGCGGTACAGATACGCAGTATTTT.